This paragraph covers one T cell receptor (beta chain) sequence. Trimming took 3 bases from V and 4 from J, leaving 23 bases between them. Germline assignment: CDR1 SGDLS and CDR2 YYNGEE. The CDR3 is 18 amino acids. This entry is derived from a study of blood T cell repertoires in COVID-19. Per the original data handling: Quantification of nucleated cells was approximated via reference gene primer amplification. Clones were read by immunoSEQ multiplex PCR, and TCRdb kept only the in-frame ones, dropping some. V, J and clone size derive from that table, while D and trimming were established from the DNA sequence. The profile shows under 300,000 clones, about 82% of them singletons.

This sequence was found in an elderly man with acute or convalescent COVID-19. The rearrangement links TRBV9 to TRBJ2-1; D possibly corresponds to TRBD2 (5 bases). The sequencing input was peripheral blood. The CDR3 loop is CASSATQGGLAWYNEQFF. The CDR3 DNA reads TGTGCCAGCAGCGCTACGCAAGGAGGACTTGCCTGGTACAATGAGCAGTTCTTC. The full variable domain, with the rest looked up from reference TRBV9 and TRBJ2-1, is DSGVTQTPKHLITATGQRVTLRCSPRSGDLSVYWYQQSLDQGLQFLIQYYNGEERAKGNILERFSAQQFPDLHSELNLSSLELGDSALYFCASSATQGGLAWYNEQFFGPGTRLTVL.